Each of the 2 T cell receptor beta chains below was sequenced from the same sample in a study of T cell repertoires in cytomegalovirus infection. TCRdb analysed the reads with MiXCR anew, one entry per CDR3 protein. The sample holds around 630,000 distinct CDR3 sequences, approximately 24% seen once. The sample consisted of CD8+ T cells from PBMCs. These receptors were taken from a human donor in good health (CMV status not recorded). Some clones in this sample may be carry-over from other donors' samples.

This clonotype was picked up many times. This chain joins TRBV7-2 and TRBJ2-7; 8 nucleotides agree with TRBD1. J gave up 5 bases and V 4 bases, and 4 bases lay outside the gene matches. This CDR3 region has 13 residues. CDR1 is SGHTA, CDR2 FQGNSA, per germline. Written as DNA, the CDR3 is TGTGCCAGCAGCTCGGACAGGGTGAACGAGCAGTACGTC. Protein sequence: CASSSDRVNEQYV.

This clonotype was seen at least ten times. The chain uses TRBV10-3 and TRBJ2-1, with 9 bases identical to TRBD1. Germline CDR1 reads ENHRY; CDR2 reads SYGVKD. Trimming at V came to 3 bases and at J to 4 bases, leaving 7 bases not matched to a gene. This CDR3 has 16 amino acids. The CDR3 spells CAISESGTGYYNEQFF. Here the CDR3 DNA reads TGTGCCATCAGTGAATCAGGGACAGGGTATTACAATGAGCAGTTCTTC.